This entry features one TCR beta chain sequence. As yet, its antigen is unknown. PCR amplification relied on 60 Vbeta primers (plus 13 Jbeta primers). Libraries were prepared by immunoSEQ multiplex PCR; TCRdb keeps only in-frame clonotypes and omits some of them. The sample data list some 46,000 clones. The data were taken from a study of cytomegalovirus exposure and HLA in healthy donors. General study points: The classifier reportedly diagnosed cytomegalovirus status with high specificity and sensitivity.

CDR3 size: 15 residues. Germline V CDR1 and CDR2: MDHEN, SYDVKM. V shed 6 bases and J 3 bases; nucleotides not matched to a gene: 8. The sequencing input was PBMCs. The chain is built from TRBV28 and TRBJ1-5; 7 positions agree with TRBD1. This TCR derives from a woman younger than 45 in good health and CMV-seronegative. The CDR3 is CASRVETGYNQPQHF. In nucleotides, the CDR3 is TGTGCCAGCAGGGTCGAGACAGGGTACAATCAGCCCCAGCATTTT.